One sample yielded the 25 T cell receptor beta chains listed below, sequenced in a study of cytomegalovirus exposure and HLA in healthy donors. Generated by immunoSEQ multiplex PCR, the TCRdb table keeps only in-frame clones and is missing some. Here the sample spans 95,000 to 120,000 clones, around 95% being singletons. The sample comprised PBMCs. The receptors come from a woman in her late teens or twenties in good health and CMV-seronegative.

J is TRBJ2-3 and V is TRBV9; 7 nucleotides match TRBD2. V dropped 3 bases and J dropped 4; count of bases not matched to a gene: 5. The CDR3 runs 14 residues. Germline values: CDR1 SGDLS, CDR2 YYNGEE. As DNA, the CDR3 is TGTGCCAGCAGCGCTCTCGGGGGGTCAGATACGCAGTATTTT. Translating gives CASSALGGSDTQYF.

This clone was found once. The rearrangement joins TRBV28 to TRBJ1-1; no firm D call. With 6 bases removed from V and 2 bases from J, the gap between germline ends came to 10 bases. Looked up from germline, CDR1 is MDHEN and CDR2 is SYDVKM. This CDR3 has 13 residues. CDR3 bases: TGTGCCAGCAGAAACCGACAAAACACTGAAGCTTTCTTT. Translation gives CASRNRQNTEAFF.

The rearrangement joins TRBV27 to TRBJ2-7; D perhaps matches TRBD1 (5 bases). Germline CDR1 and CDR2: MNHEY and SMNVEV (reference sequence). The germline V and J ends were trimmed by 5 bases and 4 bases, with 18 bases remaining between them. The CDR3 length is 15 residues. The chain's CDR3 is CASSQRQGLGYEQYF. The CDR3 DNA follows: TGTGCCAGCAGTCAGAGGCAGGGTCTCGGGTACGAGCAGTACTTC.

The chain carries TRBV7-9 and TRBJ2-7; possibly TRBD2 for D (5 bases). The germline V and J ends were trimmed by 2 bases and 0 bases, with 8 bases remaining between them. Germline CDR1 reads SEHNR; CDR2 reads FQNEAQ (reference sequence). The CDR3 loop spans 14 amino acids. The CDR3 DNA is TGTGCCAGCAGCTTACGGGGTGGCTCCTACGAGCAGTACTTC. Translation gives CASSLRGGSYEQYF. The full variable domain, completed using reference TRBV7-9 and TRBJ2-7, is DTGVSQNPRHKITKRGQNVTFRCDPISEHNRLYWYRQTLGQGPEFLTYFQNEAQLEKSRLLSDRFSAERPKGSFSTLEIQRTEQGDSAMYLCASSLRGGSYEQYFGPGTRLTVT.

J is TRBJ1-6 and V is TRBV5-1; 7 bases agree with TRBD1. Germline CDR1 and CDR2: SGHRS and YFSETQ. This CDR3 is built from 16 residues. The trim removed 3 bases at V and 10 bases at J, leaving 13 bases unmatched. The chain's CDR3 is CASSYGQVGTGSPLHF. CDR3 DNA sequence: TGCGCCAGCAGCTATGGACAGGTCGGTACAGGCTCACCCCTCCACTTT. The complete variable domain, with remaining parts taken from reference TRBV5-1 and TRBJ1-6, reads KAGVTQTPRYLIKTRGQQVTLSCSPISGHRSVSWYQQTPGQGLQFLFEYFSETQRNKGNFPGRFSGRQFSNSRSEMNVSTLELGDSALYLCASSYGQVGTGSPLHFGNGTRLTVT.

The rearrangement links TRBV18 to TRBJ2-5, with 7 bases identical to TRBD2. The CDR3 is 15 residues long. Germline trimming cut 3 bases from V and 1 base from J; bases unmatched to any gene: 5. Germline assignment: CDR1 KGHSH and CDR2 LQKENI. The CDR3 loop reads CASSPSGGIQETQYF. CDR3 bases: TGTGCCAGCTCACCGTCGGGGGGTATCCAAGAGACCCAGTACTTC.

V and J are TRBV19 and TRBJ2-7; possibly TRBD1 for D (6 bases). Germline V gene lookup returns CDR1 LNHDA and CDR2 SQIVND (reference sequence). CDR3 length equals 11 residues. The V and J ends lost 9 bases and 2 bases respectively, with 8 bases between them. CDR3 bases: TGTGCCAGCGGACAGACCTACGAGCAGTACTTC. Its translation is CASGQTYEQYF.

This clone was found once. This chain links TRBV14 with TRBJ2-7; D gene ambiguous. The germline V gene encodes CDR1 SGHDN and CDR2 FVKESK. The CDR3 runs 12 residues. V lost 1 base and J lost 2, with 3 bases in between. The CDR3: CASSQGAYEQYF. The CDR3 region has the DNA TGTGCCAGCAGCCAAGGAGCCTACGAGCAGTACTTC. Complete variable domain (other parts from reference TRBV14 and TRBJ2-7): EAGVTQFPSHSVIEKGQTVTLRCDPISGHDNLYWYRRVMGKEIKFLLHFVKESKQDESGMPNNRFLAERTGGTYSTLKVQPAELEDSGVYFCASSQGAYEQYFGPGTRLTVT.

The chain has TRBV2 and TRBJ2-1; 10 bases match TRBD2. The trim removed 6 bases at V and 4 bases at J, leaving 3 bases unmatched. Germline CDR1 reads SNHLY; CDR2 reads FYNNEI. This CDR3 comprises 14 residues. The DNA of the CDR3 is TGTGCCAGCAGGAGCGGGGGGGCTTACAATGAGCAGTTCTTC. Protein product: CASRSGGAYNEQFF.

A word on this clone: A junction boundary mismatches the germline segment, possibly from a read error. V gene TRBV7-9 combines with J gene TRBJ1-5; TRBD1 agrees at 9 bases. Germline CDR1 reads SEHNR; CDR2 reads FQNEAQ (reference sequence). The CDR3 runs 14 residues. CDR3 amino acids: CASSLTGGNQPQHF. In nucleotides, the CDR3 is TGTGCCAGCAGCTTAACAGGGGGCAACCAGCCCCAGCATTTT.

The CDR3 is CASLGAEYEQYF. The CDR3 DNA is TGTGCCAGCCTAGGGGCGGAATACGAGCAGTACTTC. The chain is built from TRBV6-5 and TRBJ2-7; D is perhaps TRBD1 (5 bases). CDR3 length: 12 residues. V lost 8 bases to trimming and J lost 4 bases, with 12 bases between them. Germline V CDR1 and CDR2: MNHEY, SVGAGI.

As concerns this clone: Other DNA sequences in this specimen translate into the identical CDR3. The chain recombines TRBV2 with TRBJ2-5; 7 bases fit TRBD1. The J segment lost 4 bases and the V segment lost 6 bases, leaving 5 bases of the junction unmatched. CDR3 length: 13 amino acids. CDR1 is SNHLY and CDR2 is FYNNEI in the germline V gene. In DNA, the CDR3 is TGTGCCAGCAGCAGGGACAGAGGAGAGACCCAGTACTTC. It is translated as CASSRDRGETQYF. Full variable domain (remainder filled in from reference TRBV2 and TRBJ2-5): EPEVTQTPSHQVTQMGQEVILRCVPISNHLYFYWYRQILGQKVEFLVSFYNNEISEKSEIFDDQFSVERPDGSNFTLKIRSTKLEDSAMYFCASSRDRGETQYFGPGTRLLVL.

This rearrangement joins TRBV5-5 to TRBJ1-1; 8 positions agree with TRBD1. The CDR3 sequence is 13 residues long. Germline CDR1 and CDR2: SGHKS and YYEKEE (reference sequence). The V segment lost 2 bases and the J segment 5 bases; nucleotides outside the gene matches: 2. CDR3 DNA: TGTGCCAGCAGCTTTCAGGGGGCTACTGAAGCTTTCTTT. Translated: CASSFQGATEAFF.

The chain has TRBV7-2 and TRBJ1-2; D is perhaps TRBD1 (6 bases). From germline, CDR1 is SGHTA and CDR2 FQGNSA. The CDR3 covers 15 residues. The V end was cut by 1 base, the J end by 4 bases, with 13 bases between. The CDR3, as DNA: TGTGCCAGCAGCTTAGAGGGGGGGGTAGGCTATGGCTACACCTTC. This sequence encodes CASSLEGGVGYGYTF.

The V and J genes are TRBV5-3 and TRBJ2-7, with D perhaps TRBD2 (5 bases). TRBV5-3 is noted as an ORF with a role that remains uncertain. CDR3 size: 13 residues. The V end lost 4 bases, the J end lost 5 bases, and 13 bases lay between the germline ends. CDR3: CARSPRGRDEQYF. Written as DNA, the CDR3 is TGTGCCAGAAGCCCTCGGGGTCGGGACGAGCAGTACTTC.

The chain recombines TRBV19 with TRBJ2-3, with D tentatively TRBD2 (6 bases). From germline, CDR1 is LNHDA and CDR2 SQIVND (reference sequence). Trimming cost V 0 bases and J 5 bases, with 15 bases left between them. CDR3 length equals 16 residues. CDR3 amino acids: CASSIDHAGRGDTQYF. The CDR3 coding sequence is TGTGCCAGTAGTATAGATCATGCAGGGCGGGGAGATACGCAGTATTTT.

The chain is built from TRBV11-3 and TRBJ1-2, with 9 bases lining up with TRBD1. CDR1 SGHNT and CDR2 YENEEA come from the germline V gene. The CDR3 totals 15 residues. V gave up 5 bases and J gave up 5 bases; unmatched junction bases: 9. CDR3 bases: TGTGCCAGCAGCCCCCGGGACAGGGTACAGTATGGCTACACCTTC. This gives the protein CASSPRDRVQYGYTF.

The chain recombines TRBV27 with TRBJ1-5; tentative D call: TRBD1 (5 bases). V was shortened by 5 bases and J by 3 bases, with 14 bases between the two germline ends. The germline V gene encodes CDR1 MNHEY and CDR2 SMNVEV (reference sequence). The CDR3 extends over 15 amino acids. CDR3 sequence (DNA): TGTGCCAGCAGTCCTCACGACAGTGACAATCAGCCCCAGCATTTT. This gives the protein CASSPHDSDNQPQHF.

V gene TRBV5-1 combines with J gene TRBJ1-4, with D possibly being TRBD1 (5 bases). Looked up from germline, CDR1 is SGHRS and CDR2 is YFSETQ. Trimming took off 3 bases at V and 3 bases at J, with 12 bases between the two ends. The CDR3 loop spans 15 amino acids. DNA of the CDR3: TGCGCCAGCAGCTCGGGGGTGTCATCTAATGAAAAACTGTTTTTT. Its translation is CASSSGVSSNEKLFF.

This chain connects TRBV4-1 to TRBJ1-2, with 7 nucleotides matching TRBD1. Germline V lookup: CDR1 MGHRA, CDR2 YSYEKL. J lost 0 bases, V lost 1 base, and 5 bases had no gene match. The CDR3 is made up of 16 amino acids. CDR3 amino acids: CASSQVGQGANYGYTF. DNA of the CDR3: TGCGCCAGCAGCCAAGTTGGTCAGGGGGCTAACTATGGCTACACCTTC.

The chain combines TRBV2 with TRBJ1-1; D is perhaps TRBD1 (6 bases). With 8 bases removed from V and 7 bases from J, the gap between germline ends came to 20 bases. This CDR3 comprises 14 residues. Germline-derived CDR1 and CDR2 are SNHLY and FYNNEI. The CDR3, as DNA: TGTGCCAGCGATGTGAGGGGGGGAAATAATGAAGCTTTCTTT. It encodes CASDVRGGNNEAFF.

The V gene is TRBV5-6, the J gene TRBJ2-2; tentative D call: TRBD1 (7 bases). In germline, CDR1 is SGHDT, CDR2 YYEEEE. The CDR3 has 16 amino acids. The ends were cut back, 4 bases at V and 6 bases at J, with 19 bases in the middle. CDR3: CASSMWLTGRSGELFF. For the CDR3, the DNA is TGTGCCAGCAGCATGTGGCTGACAGGGAGGTCCGGGGAGCTGTTTTTT.

The chain has TRBV11-1 and TRBJ1-1; tentative D call: TRBD1 (6 bases). V was trimmed by 4 bases and J by 1 base, leaving 16 bases between them. This CDR3 is built from 16 residues. The germline gives CDR1 SGHAT, CDR2 FQDESV (reference sequence). The CDR3 reads CASSWFTGTKNTEAFF. The CDR3 nucleotides read TGTGCCAGCAGCTGGTTTACCGGGACAAAGAACACTGAAGCTTTCTTT.

The chain couples TRBV6-5 to TRBJ1-1; tentative D call: TRBD1 (5 bases). Germline V gives CDR1 MNHEY, CDR2 SVGAGI. The ends were cut back, 11 bases at V and 0 bases at J, with 16 bases in the middle. The CDR3 is 14 amino acids. The CDR3 bases are TGTGCCGCAGGAGGGGATAGGGTGAACACTGAAGCTTTCTTT. Its protein is CAAGGDRVNTEAFF.

This rearrangement joins TRBV5-4 to TRBJ2-1; D is possibly TRBD2 (5 bases). The CDR3 runs to 13 residues. Trimming stripped 6 bases from V and 3 bases from J, with 10 bases between. CDR1 SGHNT and CDR2 YYREEE come from the germline V gene (reference sequence). CDR3 amino acids: CASTYGDYNEQFF. Here the CDR3 DNA reads TGTGCCAGCACGTACGGGGACTACAATGAGCAGTTCTTC. The full variable domain, completed using reference TRBV5-4 and TRBJ2-1, is ETGVTQSPTHLIKTRGQQVTLRCSSQSGHNTVSWYQQALGQGPQFIFQYYREEENGRGNFPPRFSGLQFPNYSSELNVNALELDDSALYLCASTYGDYNEQFFGPGTRLTVL.